This section outlines one T cell receptor (beta chain) sequence together with its context. This entry comes from a study of human T cells and chemical hapten exposure. As for time point: pre-sensitization, week 0. The treatment was: therapeutic diphenylcyclopropenone sensitization with weekly scalp DPC. Each CDR3 protein is one row after TCRdb ran MiXCR on the RACE reads. There are about 85,000 distinct CDR3 sequences in the sample; about 8.5% occur only once, and approximately 2.8% lies in the top ten. The CDR3 is 14 residues long. V lost 3 bases to trimming and J lost 5 bases, with 13 bases between them. CDR1 MDHEN and CDR2 SYDVKM come from the germline V gene.

The TCR originated in a man between 40 and 49 years old with alopecia areata. Some clones in this sample may be carry-over from other donors' samples. The chain is built from TRBV28 and TRBJ1-1; D unresolved. Sequencing was performed on whole blood, taken in connection with sensitization to the hapten diphenylcyclopropenone (DPC). CDR3 residues: CASSFSPRDTEAFF. Here the CDR3 DNA reads TGTGCCAGCAGTTTCAGCCCTCGGGATACTGAAGCTTTCTTT.